The 30 T cell receptor beta chains listed next were all sequenced from one sample in a study of blood T cell repertoires in COVID-19. The table came from immunoSEQ multiplex PCR; TCRdb's copy has only in-frame clones and leaves some out. The profile shows 100,000 to 120,000 clones, nearly 90% of them singletons. Sequences were obtained from peripheral blood. These TCRs come from a human donor in a cohort sampled during active COVID-19.

The chain is built from TRBV27 and TRBJ1-2; 7 bases agree with TRBD1. V trimming: 8 bases; J trimming: 4 bases; junction bases outside the gene matches: 13. The CDR3 contains 15 residues. Germline V CDR1 and CDR2: MNHEY, SMNVEV (reference sequence). CDR3 bases: TGTGCCAGCGCTTCCCCGGGAGGGGGCGCCTATGGCTACACCTTC. Protein: CASASPGGGAYGYTF.

The chain is built from TRBV30 and TRBJ2-7, with 9 bases that match TRBD1. Trimming at V came to 4 bases and at J to 9 bases, leaving 13 bases not matched to a gene. Germline V gene data show CDR1 as GTSNPN and CDR2 as SVGIG (reference sequence). The CDR3 is 14 residues long. The CDR3 coding sequence is TGTGCCTGGACCGCCCCGGGACAGGGAAGAGCGCAGTACTTC. This gives the protein CAWTAPGQGRAQYF.

This sequence joins TRBV2 and TRBJ2-5, with 9 bases aligning to TRBD1. Per germline, CDR1 SNHLY and CDR2 FYNNEI. V shed 8 bases, J shed 6 bases, and the junction held 4 bases outside the gene matches. The CDR3 has 12 amino acids. CDR3 DNA: TGTGCCAGCGAAGGGACAGGGAAGACCCAGTACTTC. Protein: CASEGTGKTQYF.

This sequence joins TRBV6-1 and TRBJ2-2; 7 nucleotides match TRBD1. The CDR3 is 15 residues long. Germline assignment: CDR1 MNHNS and CDR2 SASEGT. V shed 6 bases, J shed 3 bases, and the junction held 7 bases outside the gene matches. This CDR3 is CASRPGQSDTGELFF. CDR3 in DNA: TGTGCCAGCAGACCGGGACAGAGCGACACCGGGGAGCTGTTTTTT.

This chain links TRBV5-1 with TRBJ2-6; 10 positions match TRBD2. CDR1 is SGHRS and CDR2 is YFSETQ in the germline V gene. The CDR3 totals 19 residues. V lost 3 bases to trimming and J lost 1 base; unmatched junction nucleotides: 10. CDR3: CASSSRLAGRSSGANVLTF. The CDR3 DNA sequence: TGCGCCAGCAGCTCGAGACTAGCGGGTCGTTCATCTGGGGCCAACGTCCTGACTTTC.

The chain carries TRBV9 and TRBJ1-2, with 7 bases that match TRBD1. Losses at the gene ends were 3 bases for V and 8 bases for J; bases not matched to a gene: 13. CDR1 SGDLS and CDR2 YYNGEE come from the germline V gene. The CDR3 is 15 amino acids. As DNA, the CDR3 is TGTGCCAGCAGCGACGGGACAGCTAGGACTGGCGGCTACACCTTC. This translates into CASSDGTARTGGYTF. The complete variable domain, with remaining parts taken from reference TRBV9 and TRBJ1-2, reads DSGVTQTPKHLITATGQRVTLRCSPRSGDLSVYWYQQSLDQGLQFLIQYYNGEERAKGNILERFSAQQFPDLHSELNLSSLELGDSALYFCASSDGTARTGGYTFGSGTRLTVV.

The chain joins TRBV7-8 to TRBJ1-3; 7 bases map to TRBD1. The CDR3 extends over 15 amino acids. Germline V gene lookup returns CDR1 SGHVS and CDR2 FQNEAQ. The V gene end was trimmed by 1 base and the J gene end by 9 bases; junction bases not matched to a gene: 9. CDR3 protein: CASSLDEGAGGTIYF. Written as DNA, the CDR3 is TGTGCCAGCAGCTTAGATGAGGGGGCGGGTGGCACCATATATTTT.

The chain's CDR3 is CASSSGGSTPNYGYTF. The CDR3 DNA sequence: TGTGCCAGTTCGTCCGGGGGGAGTACACCAAACTATGGCTACACCTTC. V usage is TRBV19 and J usage is TRBJ1-2, with a tentative D call TRBD1 (5 bases). The CDR3 covers 16 residues. Germline V gene sequence: CDR1 LNHDA, CDR2 SQIVND (reference sequence). The V end was cut by 8 bases, the J end by 2 bases, with 21 bases between.

The chain combines TRBV4-2 with TRBJ1-4; D uncertain. The CDR3 sequence is 12 residues long. Germline CDR1 reads LGHNA; CDR2 reads YNFKEQ. V was shortened by 3 bases and J by 6 bases, with 5 bases between the two germline ends. The CDR3 here is CASSQDYEKLFF. CDR3 DNA: TGTGCCAGCAGCCAGGACTATGAAAAACTGTTTTTT.

The V and J genes are TRBV7-2 and TRBJ2-5; 8 bases agree with TRBD2. The CDR3 loop spans 15 amino acids. With V trimmed by 5 bases and J by 5 bases, 10 bases remained unmatched. Germline values: CDR1 SGHTA, CDR2 FQGNSA. The CDR3 spells CASSPMAGGRETQYF. The CDR3 DNA reads as TGTGCCAGCAGCCCGATGGCGGGGGGCCGGGAGACCCAGTACTTC.

The chain joins TRBV19 to TRBJ1-6; TRBD1 is a possible D gene (5 bases). Germline V gives CDR1 LNHDA, CDR2 SQIVND (reference sequence). V lost 4 bases, J lost 9 bases, and 16 bases lay in between. The CDR3 is 15 residues long. The CDR3 is CASSTSGTQFSPLHF. The CDR3 region has the DNA TGTGCCAGTAGTACCTCCGGGACTCAGTTTTCACCCCTCCACTTT.

The table lists this clone with many counts. This chain links TRBV3-1 (or the pseudogene TRBV3-2) with TRBJ1-6; 9 nucleotides agree with TRBD1. Germline V CDR1 and CDR2: LGHDT, YNNKEL (reference sequence). The CDR3 totals 15 residues. The V gene end was trimmed by 6 bases and the J gene end by 7 bases; junction bases not matched to a gene: 7. CDR3 coding DNA: TGTGCCAGCAGTTATGGACAGGGGACGAATTCACCCCTCCACTTT. It is translated as CASSYGQGTNSPLHF.

This chain joins TRBV18 and TRBJ1-3; 7 positions match TRBD1. Germline V CDR1 and CDR2: KGHSH, LQKENI. The CDR3 is 18 residues long. The ends lost 0 bases at V and 0 bases at J; junction bases unmatched: 8. DNA for the CDR3: TGTGCCAGCTCACCACCGCGGGGACAGCCAAACTCTGGAAACACCATATATTTT. Protein sequence: CASSPPRGQPNSGNTIYF.

V is TRBV10-3 and J is TRBJ2-7; 7 nucleotides align to TRBD1. With 10 bases clipped from V and 4 bases from J, the junction kept 13 bases outside the gene matches. The germline gives CDR1 ENHRY, CDR2 SYGVKD. The CDR3 length is 14 residues. The CDR3 DNA reads as TGTGCCACCCGTCTAGGGGGCGGAGGATACGAGCAGTACTTC. Its translation is CATRLGGGGYEQYF.

This clone turned up a few times. The rearrangement joins TRBV12-3 or TRBV12-4 to TRBJ1-1; tentatively, D is TRBD1 (5 bases). CDR3 length: 13 residues. Deletions cut 2 bases from V and 6 bases from J, with 10 bases between. CDR3 sequence: CASSLQGRAEAFF. In nucleotides, the CDR3 is TGTGCCAGCAGTTTACAGGGTCGCGCTGAAGCTTTCTTT.

The chain employs TRBV9 and TRBJ2-1, with unresolved D. From germline, CDR1 is SGDLS and CDR2 YYNGEE. The CDR3 length is 12 residues. V was shortened by 4 bases and J by 5 bases, with 7 bases between the two germline ends. CDR3 bases: TGTGCCAGCAGCCCTCTCGACAATGAGCAGTTCTTC. Its protein product is CASSPLDNEQFF.

The chain uses TRBV5-8 and TRBJ2-1; TRBD2 aligns across 11 bases. V lost 5 bases, J lost 6 bases, and 7 bases stayed unmatched. Per germline, CDR1 SGHTS and CDR2 YDEGEE. The CDR3 spans 15 residues. The CDR3 DNA is TGTGCCAGCAGTACCGGGACTAGCGGTTTCAATGAGCAGTTCTTC. Its protein is CASSTGTSGFNEQFF.

This rearrangement joins TRBV6-5 to TRBJ2-3, with D unresolved. The V end was cut by 2 bases, the J end by 6 bases, with 9 bases between. This CDR3 comprises 13 residues. Germline CDR1 reads MNHEY; CDR2 reads SVGAGI. CDR3 DNA: TGTGCCAGCAGTTACCGCTACGGGGATACGCAGTATTTT. Its protein product is CASSYRYGDTQYF.

The V and J genes are TRBV27 and TRBJ1-1; maybe TRBD1 (6 bases). CDR1 is MNHEY, CDR2 SMNVEV, per germline (reference sequence). CDR3 length equals 13 residues. Between the trimmed V and J ends, which lost 0 bases and 5 bases, there was a span of 7 bases. The CDR3 protein is CASSLSGTTEAFF. As DNA, the CDR3 is TGTGCCAGCAGTTTATCGGGGACAACTGAAGCTTTCTTT.

This chain connects TRBV7-9 to TRBJ2-5; D perhaps matches TRBD1 (5 bases). Between the trimmed V and J ends, which lost 4 bases and 3 bases, there was a span of 18 bases. The V gene's germline CDR1 is SEHNR and CDR2 FQNEAQ (reference sequence). This CDR3 has 16 amino acids. The CDR3 DNA is TGTGCCAGCAGCTCGCTCCCTCAGGGAAATAAAGAGACCCAGTACTTC. This codes for CASSSLPQGNKETQYF.

V and J are TRBV5-1 and TRBJ2-5, with D unresolved. The CDR3 is 12 amino acids. V lost 5 bases to trimming and J lost 3 bases, with 8 bases between them. From germline, CDR1 is SGHRS and CDR2 YFSETQ. CDR3 sequence: CASRFPEETQYF. CDR3 nucleotides: TGCGCCAGCAGATTCCCGGAAGAGACCCAGTACTTC.

V is TRBV14 and J is TRBJ1-5, with 8 bases identical to TRBD1. Trimming cost V 2 bases and J 2 bases; bases outside gene matches: 5. Per germline, CDR1 SGHDN and CDR2 FVKESK. The CDR3 is made up of 16 amino acids. The CDR3 DNA is TGTGCCAGCAGCCAAAGGGGGACAGGAGGCAATCAGCCCCAGCATTTT. Translation: CASSQRGTGGNQPQHF.

This rearrangement joins TRBV2 to TRBJ1-1; TRBD1 might be the D (5 bases). The CDR3 is made up of 15 amino acids. CDR1 and CDR2 from the germline V gene are SNHLY and FYNNEI. Trimming pared 1 base from V and 1 base from J, leaving 10 bases between. The CDR3 DNA sequence: TGTGCCAGCAGTGAAGGGGGGAGGGGGAACACTGAAGCTTTCTTT. This gives the protein CASSEGGRGNTEAFF.

V gene TRBV10-3 combines with J gene TRBJ1-2; 7 bases map to TRBD1. The junction had 5 bases not matched to a gene; V was cut back by 2 bases and J by 8 bases. Per germline, CDR1 ENHRY and CDR2 SYGVKD. The CDR3 runs to 13 residues. DNA of the CDR3: TGTGCCATCAGTGAGAGTGACAGGGAAGGCTACACCTTC. Its protein is CAISESDREGYTF.

The gene calls are TRBV7-2 and TRBJ1-2; 7 bases map to TRBD1. The CDR3 has 16 amino acids. V shed 1 base and J 3 bases; nucleotides not matched to a gene: 8. CDR1 and CDR2 (germline): SGHTA, FQGNSA. CDR3 in amino acids: CASSLGGTALDYGYTF. In nucleotides, the CDR3 is TGTGCCAGCAGCTTAGGGGGGACAGCATTAGACTATGGCTACACCTTC.

The rearrangement uses TRBV5-1 and TRBJ1-5; 7 bases are shared with TRBD1. The CDR3 loop spans 14 amino acids. Germline-derived CDR1 and CDR2 are SGHRS and YFSETQ. The trim removed 5 bases at V and 7 bases at J, leaving 9 bases unmatched. CDR3 protein: CASRNRGVRQPQHF. The CDR3 DNA follows: TGCGCCAGCAGAAACAGGGGTGTAAGGCAGCCCCAGCATTTT.

The rearrangement joins TRBV4-2 to TRBJ2-3, with TRBD1 matching over 9 bases. V lost 3 bases and J lost 5; bases outside the gene matches: 9. In germline, CDR1 is LGHNA, CDR2 YNFKEQ. The CDR3 covers 16 residues. This CDR3 reads CASSQEYRGRKDTQYF. The CDR3 DNA follows: TGTGCCAGCAGCCAGGAATACAGGGGGCGCAAAGATACGCAGTATTTT.

J is TRBJ2-7 and V is TRBV2; 8 positions match TRBD2. The CDR3 spans 15 residues. The V gene's germline CDR1 is SNHLY and CDR2 FYNNEI. V lost 0 bases and J lost 1; bases outside the gene matches: 2. The DNA of the CDR3 is TGTGCCAGCAGTGAAGCTGCTAGCGGGTCCTACGAGCAGTACTTC. Amino acid sequence: CASSEAASGSYEQYF. The full variable domain, with the rest looked up from reference TRBV2 and TRBJ2-7, is EPEVTQTPSHQVTQMGQEVILRCVPISNHLYFYWYRQILGQKVEFLVSFYNNEISEKSEIFDDQFSVERPDGSNFTLKIRSTKLEDSAMYFCASSEAASGSYEQYFGPGTRLTVT.

The chain employs TRBV18 and TRBJ2-5, with TRBD2 as a possible D gene (6 bases). V was pared by 2 bases and J by 5 bases, with 15 bases between. The CDR3 totals 15 residues. The germline CDR1 and CDR2 sequences are KGHSH and LQKENI. CDR3 sequence (DNA): TGTGCCAGCTCACCAAAGGAGGGCCTAAGTGAGACCCAGTACTTC. Translated, it gives CASSPKEGLSETQYF.

This clone has just a few counts. The chain employs TRBV28 and TRBJ1-4; possible D gene TRBD1, 5 bases. Germline values: CDR1 MDHEN, CDR2 SYDVKM. V shed 5 bases and J shed 4 bases, with 11 bases lying between them. The CDR3 totals 14 residues. This CDR3 reads CASSIQGRNEKLFF. The CDR3, as DNA: TGTGCCAGCAGTATTCAGGGTCGTAATGAAAAACTGTTTTTT.